The 9 T cell receptor beta chains below were found in one sample sequenced in a study of CD8 T cells in Susac syndrome. With random hexamers, roughly 0.5 to 1 ug RNA was reverse transcribed. TCRdb re-analysed the immunoSEQ multiplex PCR reads in MiXCR, keeping a single row per CDR3 protein. Of around 230,000 distinct CDR3 sequences listed, 96% are singletons. The sample consisted of CD4+ T cells from PBMCs. These receptors all come from a human donor with Susac syndrome.

The chain joins TRBV15 to TRBJ2-5, with 12 bases identical to TRBD1. With 0 bases clipped from V and 5 bases from J, the junction kept 4 bases outside the gene matches. Germline CDR1 reads LNHNV; CDR2 reads YYDKDF (reference sequence). The CDR3 has 16 amino acids. The CDR3 here is CATSRDRDRGRETQYF. As DNA, the CDR3 is TGTGCCACCAGCAGAGATCGGGACAGGGGGCGGGAGACCCAGTACTTC.

The genes are TRBV7-8 and TRBJ2-5; tentative D call: TRBD1 (5 bases). Germline V gene lookup returns CDR1 SGHVS and CDR2 FQNEAQ. The V end lost 2 bases, the J end lost 3 bases, and 10 bases lay between the germline ends. CDR3 size: 14 residues. The CDR3 region is CASSLWAGKETQYF. Here the CDR3 DNA reads TGTGCCAGCAGCTTATGGGCAGGGAAAGAGACCCAGTACTTC.

This sequence joins TRBV5-1 and TRBJ2-5; D may be TRBD2 (5 bases). CDR1 and CDR2 from the germline V gene are SGHRS and YFSETQ. This CDR3 is built from 13 residues. Trimming cost V 4 bases and J 5 bases, with 12 bases left between them. CDR3 sequence reads: CASSELGWETQYF. The CDR3 DNA follows: TGCGCCAGCAGCGAACTAGGGTGGGAGACCCAGTACTTC.

The genes are TRBV6-2 or TRBV6-3 and TRBJ2-3; D is unresolved. V lost 5 bases, J lost 2 bases, and 8 bases lay in between. There are 13 residues in the CDR3. CDR1 and CDR2 from the germline V gene are MNHEY and SVGEGT. CDR3 region: CASSEANTDTQYF. As DNA, the CDR3 is TGTGCCAGCAGTGAAGCAAACACAGATACGCAGTATTTT.

This chain uses TRBV5-1 with TRBJ2-1, with TRBD1 identical over 7 bases. Germline assignment: CDR1 SGHRS and CDR2 YFSETQ. V lost 3 bases, J lost 3 bases, and 12 bases stayed unmatched. The CDR3 contains 17 residues. CDR3 sequence (DNA): TGCGCCAGCAGCTCTAAAGGGTCGGGACAGCTCTACAATGAGCAGTTCTTC. Translated, it gives CASSSKGSGQLYNEQFF.

V gene TRBV30 combines with J gene TRBJ1-5; the D gene is possibly TRBD1 (6 bases). V lost 3 bases and J 6 bases, leaving 12 bases between the germline ends. CDR1 is GTSNPN, CDR2 SVGIG, per germline (reference sequence). The CDR3 consists of 13 residues. The CDR3 spells CAWSGGRGQPQHF. The CDR3 coding sequence is TGTGCCTGGAGCGGGGGGCGTGGTCAGCCCCAGCATTTT.

The chain recombines TRBV20-1 with TRBJ2-3; 11 bases fit TRBD2. Per the germline V gene, CDR1 is DFQATT and CDR2 is SNEGSKA (reference sequence). Unmatched junction bases numbered 5, after V lost 3 bases and J lost 6 bases. The length of the CDR3 is 14 residues. Here the CDR3 DNA reads TGCAGTGCTAGGACTAGCGGGACCCGGGATACGCAGTATTTT. Its protein is CSARTSGTRDTQYF.

This chain connects TRBV10-3 to TRBJ2-2, with 14 bases matching TRBD2. The germline V gene encodes CDR1 ENHRY and CDR2 SYGVKD. The V gene end was trimmed by 7 bases and the J gene end by 4 bases; junction bases not matched to a gene: 5. The CDR3 sequence is 16 residues long. CDR3 sequence reads: CAITGLAGDGTGELFF. The DNA for the CDR3 is TGTGCCATCACGGGACTAGCGGGAGATGGCACCGGGGAGCTGTTTTTT.

This chain uses TRBV28 with TRBJ1-5, with 8 bases lining up with TRBD1. This CDR3 is built from 15 residues. Unmatched junction bases numbered 15, after V lost 7 bases and J lost 10 bases. From germline, CDR1 is MDHEN and CDR2 SYDVKM. In DNA form, the CDR3 reads TGTGCCAGCAACCTGCTTCAGGGGGCGAGTCACCCCCAGCATTTT. Encoded protein: CASNLLQGASHPQHF.